The 29 T cell receptor beta chains presented below share a single source sample, sequenced in a study of cytomegalovirus exposure and HLA in healthy donors. With 60 Vbeta and 13 Jbeta primers, the PCR was carried out. The table came from immunoSEQ multiplex PCR; TCRdb's copy has only in-frame clones and leaves some out. Of 110,000 to 150,000 clones listed, about three quarters are singletons. Input material: PBMCs. Receptors were obtained from a male donor in good health and CMV-seronegative.

The chain is built from TRBV6-4 and TRBJ2-3; 10 bases are shared with TRBD2. Per germline, CDR1 MRHNA and CDR2 SNTAGT. The CDR3 runs to 15 residues. After removal of 5 bases from V and 4 bases from J, the junction contained 6 bases not matched to a gene. The CDR3, as DNA: TGTGCCAGCAGTCTCAAAGCGGGAGGGCCAGATACGCAGTATTTT. Amino acid sequence: CASSLKAGGPDTQYF.

This sequence joins TRBV10-1 and TRBJ2-1, with 11 nucleotides matching TRBD1. The trim removed 3 bases at V and 6 bases at J, leaving 7 bases unmatched. The length of the CDR3 is 16 residues. Germline assignment: CDR1 WNHNN and CDR2 SYGVQD (reference sequence). Here the CDR3 DNA reads TGCGCCAGCAGTGATTCCCCCGGGACAGGGGGCAATGAGCAGTTCTTC. Protein product: CASSDSPGTGGNEQFF.

In this sample, this clone turned up a few times. The chain has TRBV9 and TRBJ2-7, with D possibly TRBD1 on 6 matching bases. CDR1 and CDR2 from the germline V gene are SGDLS and YYNGEE. V shed 4 bases and J shed 2 bases, with 13 bases lying between them. CDR3 length: 14 residues. The chain's CDR3 is CASSPAGAAYEQYF. CDR3 coding DNA: TGTGCCAGCAGCCCGGCAGGGGCGGCCTACGAGCAGTACTTC.

The rearrangement links TRBV28 to TRBJ2-3; possible D gene TRBD2, 7 bases. Germline CDR1 is MDHEN and CDR2 is SYDVKM. Trimming took off 11 bases at V and 7 bases at J, with 16 bases between the two ends. The CDR3 length is 12 residues. DNA for the CDR3: TGTGCCGGGGGGGCAGGGCCGTATACGCAGTATTTT. This gives the protein CAGGAGPYTQYF.

The chain is built from TRBV4-2 and TRBJ2-7, with TRBD2 identical over 8 bases. The ends lost 2 bases at V and 6 bases at J; junction bases unmatched: 9. This CDR3 spans 15 amino acids. Germline lookup yields CDR1 LGHNA and CDR2 YNFKEQ. As DNA, the CDR3 is TGTGCCAGCAGCCAATCGGGACTAGTAACGGGCGAGCAGTACTTC. It codes for CASSQSGLVTGEQYF.

This clone has just one count. The CDR3 region has the DNA TGTGCCAGCTCAAAGTATTTCACCGGGACAGGAGATAACAATGAGCAGTTCTTC. Protein sequence: CASSKYFTGTGDNNEQFF. The V and J genes are TRBV18 and TRBJ2-1, with 8 bases matching TRBD1. J gave up 5 bases and V 5 bases, and 17 bases lay outside the gene matches. The CDR3 runs 18 residues. Germline V gene sequence: CDR1 KGHSH, CDR2 LQKENI. Complete variable domain (other parts from reference TRBV18 and TRBJ2-1): NAGVMQNPRHLVRRRGQEARLRCSPMKGHSHVYWYRQLPEEGLKFMVYLQKENIIDESGMPKERFSAEFPKEGPSILRIQQVVRGDSAAYFCASSKYFTGTGDNNEQFFGPGTRLTVL.

The V gene is TRBV15, the J gene TRBJ2-1; 7 positions agree with TRBD2. Unmatched junction bases numbered 2, after V lost 3 bases and J lost 0 bases. This CDR3 region has 15 residues. Germline CDR1 LNHNV, CDR2 YYDKDF (reference sequence). This CDR3 is CATSRVAGSYNEQFF. DNA of the CDR3: TGTGCCACCAGCAGGGTAGCGGGCTCCTACAATGAGCAGTTCTTC.

The V gene is TRBV7-9, the J gene TRBJ1-1; 8 bases line up with TRBD1. J was trimmed by 5 bases and V by 0 bases; bases with no gene match: 5. Germline CDR1 and CDR2: SEHNR and FQNEAQ (reference sequence). The CDR3 sequence is 15 residues long. This CDR3 reads CASSLAGQGATEAFF. CDR3 coding DNA: TGTGCCAGCAGCTTAGCGGGGCAGGGGGCGACTGAAGCTTTCTTT.

About this clone: A junction boundary mismatches the germline segment, possibly from a read error. The chain couples TRBV7-3 to TRBJ2-2, with TRBD1 matching over 7 bases. The CDR3 consists of 14 residues. Germline V lookup: CDR1 SGHTA, CDR2 FQGTGA. The CDR3 DNA reads TGTGCCAGCAGCTTAGGTCAGGGGGTCGGGCAGCTGTTTTTT. Translating it yields CASSLGQGVGQLFF.

The rearrangement joins TRBV4-1 to TRBJ2-6; TRBD1 agrees at 8 bases. CDR3 size: 19 residues. With V trimmed by 2 bases and J by 0 bases, 9 bases remained unmatched. Germline V gives CDR1 MGHRA, CDR2 YSYEKL. CDR3 sequence reads: CASSQSSGQANSGANVLTF. CDR3 coding DNA: TGCGCCAGCAGCCAATCCTCGGGACAGGCAAACTCTGGGGCCAACGTCCTGACTTTC.

The chain combines TRBV19 with TRBJ1-1; 9 bases fit TRBD1. This CDR3 contains 15 residues. Per the germline V gene, CDR1 is LNHDA and CDR2 is SQIVND (reference sequence). V lost 5 bases and J lost 0; bases outside the gene matches: 4. The DNA for the CDR3 is TGTGCCAGTAGTCGACAGGGGGGTCTGAACACTGAAGCTTTCTTT. Its translation is CASSRQGGLNTEAFF.

The rearrangement joins TRBV19 to TRBJ2-1; D is unresolved. This CDR3 has 11 amino acids. V was pared by 3 bases and J by 10 bases, with 7 bases between. Germline-derived CDR1 and CDR2 are LNHDA and SQIVND (reference sequence). The CDR3 is CASSMTREQFF. The CDR3, as DNA: TGTGCCAGTAGTATGACGCGGGAGCAGTTCTTC.

V and J are TRBV4-1 and TRBJ1-5; TRBD1 matches 12 bases. This CDR3 spans 16 amino acids. CDR1 and CDR2 (germline): MGHRA, YSYEKL. Trimming removed 3 bases from V and 6 bases from J; junction bases left unmatched: 6. CDR3 protein: CASSHRDRGRSQPQHF. DNA for the CDR3: TGCGCCAGCAGCCACAGGGACAGGGGGCGCAGTCAGCCCCAGCATTTT.

The V and J genes are TRBV27 and TRBJ2-3; possible D gene TRBD2, 6 bases. The CDR3 loop spans 15 amino acids. Trimming pared 0 bases from V and 8 bases from J, leaving 15 bases between. The V gene's germline CDR1 is MNHEY and CDR2 SMNVEV (reference sequence). CDR3: CASSLSGLGTPTQYF. CDR3 nucleotides: TGTGCCAGCAGTTTATCGGGACTCGGGACCCCTACGCAGTATTTT.

V and J are TRBV19 and TRBJ2-5, with 11 positions matching TRBD2. Unmatched junction bases numbered 9, after V lost 1 base and J lost 5 bases. The CDR3 extends over 17 amino acids. In germline, CDR1 is LNHDA, CDR2 SQIVND (reference sequence). The CDR3 DNA sequence: TGTGCCAGTAGTATAGGTTTATTAGCGGGAGGGCCGGAGACCCAGTACTTC. Residues: CASSIGLLAGGPETQYF.

The gene calls are TRBV2 and TRBJ2-5; unclear D gene. The end of the DNA is better explained by TRBJ2-7, so the J call may be wrong. Germline lookup yields CDR1 SNHLY and CDR2 FYNNEI. The CDR3 totals 12 residues. CDR3 sequence: CASTGHSYEQYF. The CDR3 bases are TGTGCCAGCACTGGGCACTCCTACGAGCAGTACTTC.

The chain joins TRBV11-2 to TRBJ2-1; 12 positions agree with TRBD2. The CDR3 runs to 17 residues. J lost 1 base, V lost 5 bases, and 6 bases had no gene match. CDR1 SGHAT and CDR2 FQNNGV come from the germline V gene. This CDR3 reads CASSRTSGKRSYNEQFF. As DNA, the CDR3 is TGTGCCAGCAGCCGGACTAGCGGGAAAAGGTCCTACAATGAGCAGTTCTTC. Full variable domain (rest looked up from reference TRBV11-2 and TRBJ2-1): EAGVAQSPRYKIIEKRQSVAFWCNPISGHATLYWYQQILGQGPKLLIQFQNNGVVDDSQLPKDRFSAERLKGVDSTLKIQPAKLEDSAVYLCASSRTSGKRSYNEQFFGPGTRLTVL.

The chain has TRBV27 and TRBJ2-7; TRBD1 matches 8 bases. V lost 3 bases and J lost 3; bases outside the gene matches: 1. CDR1 and CDR2 from the germline V gene are MNHEY and SMNVEV (reference sequence). The CDR3 covers 13 residues. In DNA form, the CDR3 reads TGTGCCAGCAGTTTCGGGACAGGCTACGAGCAGTACTTC. Translation: CASSFGTGYEQYF.

This rearrangement joins TRBV10-2 to TRBJ2-3; 10 bases line up with TRBD2. Germline CDR1 reads WSHSY; CDR2 reads SAAADI. The V gene end was trimmed by 2 bases and the J gene end by 1 base; junction bases not matched to a gene: 0. The CDR3 runs to 15 residues. The CDR3 sequence: CASSEGTSGTDTQYF. CDR3 coding DNA: TGCGCCAGCAGTGAGGGGACTAGCGGCACAGATACGCAGTATTTT.

The V call is TRBV18, the J call TRBJ1-2; TRBD1 agrees at 8 bases. Per germline, CDR1 KGHSH and CDR2 LQKENI. CDR3 length: 19 residues. The junction had 23 bases not matched to a gene; V was cut back by 5 bases and J by 6 bases. The CDR3 sequence: CASSSRPARGTGGFDGYTF. The CDR3 coding sequence is TGTGCCAGCTCATCCCGACCCGCCCGCGGGACAGGAGGCTTCGATGGCTACACCTTC.

About this clone itself: The junction shows a germline mismatch at one end, possibly a read error. The chain combines TRBV6-1 with TRBJ2-5; perhaps TRBD2 as D (5 bases). Germline V gene sequence: CDR1 MNHNS, CDR2 SASEGT. The CDR3 runs 12 residues. The CDR3 loop is CASSAGGRPWDF. The DNA for the CDR3 is TGTGCCAGCAGTGCTGGAGGCAGGCCATGGGACTTC.

The rearrangement links TRBV5-1 to TRBJ1-4, with 12 bases aligning to TRBD1. CDR3 length: 18 amino acids. The ends lost 4 bases at V and 6 bases at J; junction bases unmatched: 13. Germline V gives CDR1 SGHRS, CDR2 YFSETQ. The CDR3 DNA reads as TGCGCCAGCAGCCGCGACGCCGGGACAGGGGGCACTTATGAAAAACTGTTTTTT. This gives the protein CASSRDAGTGGTYEKLFF.

The chain has TRBV7-3 and TRBJ2-3, with TRBD2 matching 8 bases. CDR3 length: 13 residues. CDR1 is SGHTA and CDR2 is FQGTGA in the germline V gene. The V gene end was trimmed by 3 bases and the J gene end by 6 bases; junction bases not matched to a gene: 2. The CDR3 nucleotides read TGTGCCAGCAGCTTCCGGGGGGGTGATACGCAGTATTTT. Encoded protein: CASSFRGGDTQYF.

Only one count was recorded for this clone. The genes are TRBV11-2 and TRBJ1-2; TRBD1 is a possible D gene (5 bases). The CDR3 spans 14 residues. Looked up from germline, CDR1 is SGHAT and CDR2 is FQNNGV. Trimming took 2 bases from V and 4 from J, leaving 11 bases between them. DNA for the CDR3: TGTGCCAGCAGCTTATTGGGGGGGTTCTATGGCTACACCTTC. Protein product: CASSLLGGFYGYTF.

The chain has TRBV4-1 and TRBJ1-3, with D possibly being TRBD1 (5 bases). The CDR3 extends over 15 amino acids. Trimming took off 4 bases at V and 1 base at J, with 11 bases between the two ends. Germline assignment: CDR1 MGHRA and CDR2 YSYEKL. The CDR3 here is CASSLVSGSGNTIYF. The CDR3 coding sequence is TGCGCCAGCAGCCTCGTTTCAGGGTCTGGAAACACCATATATTTT.

This clone was found a few times. The rearrangement joins TRBV2 to TRBJ2-1, with unresolved D. Trimming took off 5 bases at V and 6 bases at J, with 17 bases between the two ends. The CDR3 length is 15 residues. Germline V gene lookup returns CDR1 SNHLY and CDR2 FYNNEI. As DNA, the CDR3 is TGTGCCAGCAGTTCCTTGGCGGAGCGCCTCAATGAGCAGTTCTTC. It encodes CASSSLAERLNEQFF.

This clone turned up a few times. V gene TRBV6-5 combines with J gene TRBJ1-1; D may be TRBD1 (6 bases). The CDR3 extends over 12 amino acids. V was shortened by 8 bases and J by 6 bases, with 13 bases between the two germline ends. The germline V gene has CDR1 MNHEY and CDR2 SVGAGI. CDR3 loop: CASSLGGAEAFF. The DNA for the CDR3 is TGTGCCAGCTCCTTAGGGGGTGCTGAAGCTTTCTTT.

This chain links TRBV6-6 with TRBJ2-7, with 8 bases matching TRBD1. V trimming: 1 base; J trimming: 4 bases; junction bases outside the gene matches: 6. The CDR3 is made up of 15 amino acids. CDR1 is MNHNY and CDR2 is SVGAGI in the germline V gene (reference sequence). CDR3 protein: CASSYWAGGEYEQYF. CDR3 bases: TGTGCCAGCAGTTACTGGGCAGGGGGCGAGTACGAGCAGTACTTC.

CDR3 sequence (DNA): TGTGCCAGCAGTTCCCCCGGGGGGGGGCGAGAAAAACTGTTTTTT. The encoded protein is CASSSPGGGREKLFF. The gene calls are TRBV28 and TRBJ1-4, with a weak D call TRBD1 (6 bases). From germline, CDR1 is MDHEN and CDR2 SYDVKM. The CDR3 has 15 amino acids. The ends were cut back, 4 bases at V and 8 bases at J, with 17 bases in the middle.